These 25 T cell receptor beta chains were sequenced from one sample in a study of blood T cells in healthy people across ages. Alongside a J-beta primer mix, a sample-barcoded 5' primer served in a second PCR lasting roughly 6 to 12 cycles. MiXCR, run by TCRdb on the 5' RACE reads, gives a single entry per CDR3 protein. The sample has some 670,000 distinct CDR3 sequences, 52% seen once; the top ten hold roughly 12%. Specimen: blood. The receptors stem from a woman of 80 years or more in good health.

The chain employs TRBV7-9 and TRBJ2-2; D not resolved. With 6 bases removed from V and 0 bases from J, the gap between germline ends came to 11 bases. Per the germline V gene, CDR1 is SEHNR and CDR2 is FQNEAQ (reference sequence). The CDR3 consists of 15 residues. The CDR3 loop reads CASSRPGSNTGELFF. CDR3 coding DNA: TGTGCCAGCAGTCGACCAGGATCGAACACCGGGGAGCTGTTTTTT. Full variable domain (rest looked up from reference TRBV7-9 and TRBJ2-2): DTGVSQNPRHKITKRGQNVTFRCDPISEHNRLYWYRQTLGQGPEFLTYFQNEAQLEKSRLLSDRFSAERPKGSFSTLEIQRTEQGDSAMYLCASSRPGSNTGELFFGEGSRLTVL.

In its sample, this clonotype was seen many times. The chain carries TRBV5-6 and TRBJ2-5; TRBD1 matches 7 bases. CDR1 and CDR2 (germline): SGHDT, YYEEEE. This CDR3 comprises 13 residues. Trimming removed 2 bases from V and 10 bases from J; junction bases left unmatched: 8. CDR3 sequence: CASSFSGTAHQYF. CDR3 sequence (DNA): TGTGCCAGCAGCTTTTCCGGGACAGCCCACCAGTACTTC.

This clonotype was seen only once. This chain links TRBV20-1 with TRBJ2-7; TRBD2 might be the D (7 bases). Per germline, CDR1 DFQATT and CDR2 SNEGSKA (reference sequence). This CDR3 comprises 15 residues. V was trimmed by 6 bases and J by 7 bases, leaving 25 bases between them. The CDR3 loop reads CSAPKGGLTSREQYF. The CDR3 DNA sequence: TGCAGTGCCCCCAAGGGGGGACTAACCTCCAGGGAGCAGTACTTC.

Regarding this clonotype: Sequence at one end of the junction differs from germline and may be a read error. The genes are TRBV20-1 and TRBJ1-2, with D uncertain. CDR1 DFQATT and CDR2 SNEGSKA come from the germline V gene (reference sequence). This CDR3 spans 13 amino acids. CDR3 protein: CNARDLRRYGYTF. CDR3 bases: TGCAATGCTAGAGATCTAAGACGATATGGCTACACCTTC.

A note on this clonotype: This clone may be a read error of a much larger clone one base away. The CDR3 here is CASSLGLAEGADMQYF. Written as DNA, the CDR3 is TGCGCCAGCAGCTTGGGACTAGCGGAAGGAGCAGATATGCAGTATTTT. The chain employs TRBV5-1 and TRBJ2-3, with 9 nucleotides matching TRBD2. Germline CDR1 and CDR2: SGHRS and YFSETQ. The length of the CDR3 is 16 residues.

This clonotype has a count of ten or more. This sequence joins TRBV3-1 and TRBJ2-4; 7 bases fit TRBD2. The germline gives CDR1 LGHDT, CDR2 YNNKEL (reference sequence). CDR3 size: 12 residues. V shed 0 bases, J shed 13 bases, and the junction held 3 bases outside the gene matches. CDR3: CASSQEGGVQYF. CDR3 in DNA: TGTGCCAGCAGCCAAGAGGGGGGGGTGCAGTACTTC.

The chain employs TRBV6-1 and TRBJ2-5, with 7 bases identical to TRBD2. After removal of 7 bases from V and 2 bases from J, the junction contained 4 bases not matched to a gene. This CDR3 has 13 amino acids. From germline, CDR1 is MNHNS and CDR2 SASEGT. The CDR3 region has the DNA TGTGCCAGCACCAAGCGGGGTCAAGAGACCCAGTACTTC. This sequence encodes CASTKRGQETQYF.

CDR3 in DNA: TGTGCCATCAGTGTGGGAGCGGGTCTCACAGATACGCAGTATTTT. Amino acid sequence: CAISVGAGLTDTQYF. The V gene is TRBV10-3, the J gene TRBJ2-3; D may be TRBD2 (6 bases). Trimming left V 4 bases short and J 2 bases short, with 13 bases between. The CDR3 is made up of 15 amino acids. In germline, CDR1 is ENHRY, CDR2 SYGVKD.

The rearrangement uses TRBV13 and TRBJ2-7; D is uncertain. This CDR3 has 11 residues. CDR1 is PRHDT and CDR2 is FYEKMQ in the germline V gene (reference sequence). The V gene lost 2 bases and the J gene lost 5 bases, with 4 bases spanning the gap. CDR3 protein: CASSLKHEQYF. The CDR3 DNA reads TGTGCCAGCAGCTTAAAACACGAGCAGTACTTC.

This clonotype was recorded only once. The J gene is TRBJ2-1, the V gene TRBV24-1, with D perhaps TRBD1 or TRBD2 (6 bases each). CDR3 length equals 14 residues. V was trimmed by 4 bases and J by 3 bases, leaving 9 bases between them. Germline CDR1 and CDR2: KGHDR and SFDVKD. CDR3 DNA: TGTGCCACCAGTGAGGGGGGCCTCTACAATGAGCAGTTCTTC. Translated: CATSEGGLYNEQFF.

The sample holds many counts of this clonotype. Here the CDR3 reads CASTFSGRYNEQFF. The CDR3, as DNA: TGTGCCAGCACTTTCAGCGGGCGCTACAATGAGCAGTTCTTC. The V and J genes are TRBV6-2 or TRBV6-3 and TRBJ2-1; maybe TRBD2 (6 bases). CDR3 length equals 14 residues. Germline lookup yields CDR1 MNHEY and CDR2 SVGEGT. V shed 7 bases and J shed 3 bases, with 13 bases lying between them.

The chain is built from TRBV25-1 and TRBJ2-3; D unclear. V dropped 8 bases and J dropped 4 bases, with 16 bases sitting between them. The CDR3 totals 14 residues. CDR1 and CDR2 (germline): MGHDK, SYGVNS. CDR3 DNA: TGTGCCAGCGCCCCCGGAGCTGCATCAGATACGCAGTATTTT. The encoded protein is CASAPGAASDTQYF.

The chain is built from TRBV20-1 and TRBJ2-5, with 12 bases lining up with TRBD2. Judging by the DNA end, TRBJ2-7 fits better; the J call may be wrong. The CDR3 is 16 residues long. CDR1 and CDR2 from the germline V gene are DFQATT and SNEGSKA (reference sequence). CDR3 nucleotides: TGCAGTGCTAGAGACAGACTAGCGGGAGAATTTTCCGAGCAGTACTTC. Its protein is CSARDRLAGEFSEQYF.

At least ten counts were recorded for this clonotype. This chain uses TRBV6-5 with TRBJ1-1, with a weak D call TRBD1 (6 bases). The germline gives CDR1 MNHEY, CDR2 SVGAGI. The V end was cut by 0 bases, the J end by 1 base, with 12 bases between. CDR3 size: 16 residues. CDR3 region: CASSYSTRGKNTEAFF. DNA of the CDR3: TGTGCCAGCAGTTACTCAACCAGGGGTAAGAACACTGAAGCTTTCTTT.

This clonotype was seen many times. The rearrangement links TRBV5-1 to TRBJ2-3; D not certain. CDR3 length equals 15 residues. Between the trimmed V and J ends, which lost 2 bases and 0 bases, there was a span of 10 bases. CDR1 and CDR2 (germline): SGHRS, YFSETQ. The CDR3 is CASSFAAASTDTQYF. CDR3 in DNA: TGCGCCAGCAGCTTCGCGGCTGCTAGCACAGATACGCAGTATTTT.

The chain has TRBV20-1 and TRBJ1-1; 7 bases line up with TRBD1. Germline V gives CDR1 DFQATT, CDR2 SNEGSKA (reference sequence). The ends lost 6 bases at V and 2 bases at J; junction bases unmatched: 9. This CDR3 is built from 14 residues. CDR3 sequence (DNA): TGCAGTGCCAGTCCGGGACAGCAAAACACTGAAGCTTTCTTT. Its protein product is CSASPGQQNTEAFF.

The chain has TRBV27 and TRBJ2-1, with D tentatively TRBD1 or TRBD2 (6 bases each). The CDR3 runs to 15 residues. The V and J ends lost 9 bases and 5 bases respectively, with 20 bases between them. Per germline, CDR1 MNHEY and CDR2 SMNVEV (reference sequence). Here the CDR3 DNA reads TGTGCCAGTAAAGATGGGGGGCCAGTAGACAATGAGCAGTTCTTC. Amino acid sequence: CASKDGGPVDNEQFF.

This clonotype was picked up a small number of times. This chain joins TRBV7-9 and TRBJ2-7, with TRBD2 matching 14 bases. J gave up 7 bases and V 5 bases, and 7 bases lay outside the gene matches. Germline CDR1 is SEHNR and CDR2 is FQNEAQ (reference sequence). The CDR3 has 15 residues. The CDR3: CASSTGTSGRNEQYF. The CDR3 DNA reads TGTGCCAGCAGCACGGGGACTAGCGGGAGAAATGAGCAGTACTTC.

The V call is TRBV4-1, the J call TRBJ2-1, with a possible D match to TRBD1 (5 bases). CDR1 MGHRA and CDR2 YSYEKL come from the germline V gene. V dropped 4 bases and J dropped 4 bases, with 23 bases sitting between them. The CDR3 spans 18 residues. CDR3 loop: CASSPLPSQADPYNEQFF. The CDR3, as DNA: TGCGCCAGCAGCCCGCTTCCGTCACAGGCGGACCCTTACAATGAGCAGTTCTTC.

V gene TRBV2 combines with J gene TRBJ1-4; tentatively, D is TRBD1 (5 bases). The CDR3 totals 14 residues. V lost 5 bases, J lost 4 bases, and 11 bases lay in between. The V gene's germline CDR1 is SNHLY and CDR2 FYNNEI. CDR3 DNA sequence: TGTGCCAGCAGTCCGGGGAGGGGTAATGAAAAACTGTTTTTT. It translates to CASSPGRGNEKLFF.

This rearrangement joins TRBV24-1 to TRBJ2-6; 8 positions agree with TRBD1. The CDR3 sequence is 16 residues long. V shed 2 bases and J 4 bases; nucleotides not matched to a gene: 3. CDR1 is KGHDR and CDR2 is SFDVKD in the germline V gene. The CDR3 coding sequence is TGTGCCACCAGTGATTCACAGGGGGACGGGGCCAACGTCCTGACTTTC. This sequence encodes CATSDSQGDGANVLTF.

This clonotype was seen repeatedly, ten times or more. CDR3 region: CASSAGLAGVSDTQYF. The DNA for the CDR3 is TGTGCCAGCAGCGCGGGACTAGCGGGAGTGTCTGATACGCAGTATTTT. The chain couples TRBV7-7 to TRBJ2-3; 14 positions match TRBD2. Germline loops: CDR1 SSHAT, CDR2 FNYEAQ (reference sequence). CDR3 size: 16 residues. The junction had 7 bases not matched to a gene; V was cut back by 5 bases and J by 6 bases.

With respect to this clonotype: A much larger clone sits a single nucleotide away, making a read error possible. The chain joins TRBV12-3 or TRBV12-4 to TRBJ2-4; D uncertain. The CDR3 runs 13 residues. The CDR3 bases are TGTGCCAGCAGTTTCACAGCCAAAAACAGTCAGTACTTC. Protein product: CASSFTAKNSQYF.

Ten or more counts support this clonotype. The V call is TRBV9, the J call TRBJ2-3, with 11 positions matching TRBD2. J was trimmed by 0 bases and V by 4 bases; bases with no gene match: 16. In germline, CDR1 is SGDLS, CDR2 YYNGEE. CDR3 length: 20 residues. CDR3 region: CASSPSRLAGSWGSTDTQYF. The CDR3 region has the DNA TGTGCCAGCAGCCCATCTAGACTAGCGGGGAGTTGGGGGAGCACAGATACGCAGTATTTT.

This clonotype has only a few counts. The chain joins TRBV2 to TRBJ1-6; 9 bases line up with TRBD1. This CDR3 is 15 amino acids long. Per the germline V gene, CDR1 is SNHLY and CDR2 is FYNNEI. V was clipped by 3 bases and J by 8 bases; unmatched bases: 5. The CDR3 sequence is CASSDGQGFHSPLHF. As DNA, the CDR3 is TGTGCCAGCAGTGACGGACAGGGGTTTCATTCACCCCTCCACTTT. Supplemented by reference TRBV2 and TRBJ1-6, the full variable domain reads EPEVTQTPSHQVTQMGQEVILRCVPISNHLYFYWYRQILGQKVEFLVSFYNNEISEKSEIFDDQFSVERPDGSNFTLKIRSTKLEDSAMYFCASSDGQGFHSPLHFGNGTRLTVT.